This TCR beta chain was recovered during a study of blood T cell repertoires in COVID-19. The wider study: Both acute and convalescent COVID-19 samples were obtained from the United States, Italy and Spain. PBMCs, B-cell-depleted T cells, or T cells provided the cDNA or gDNA that made up the material.

The germline CDR1 and CDR2 sequences are MNHEY and SMNVEV (reference sequence). This CDR3 has 15 amino acids. V lost 6 bases and J lost 0, with 12 bases in between. The assay was immunoSEQ multiplex PCR, and TCRdb's table has in-frame clones only and misses some. This table holds over 150,000 clones, roughly 80% found once. Concerning this clone: The same CDR3 is also encoded by other DNA sequences in this sample.

The rearrangement uses TRBV27 and TRBJ1-3; D may be TRBD1 (6 bases). Sample: peripheral blood. The clonotype was recovered from a man aged 65 to 85 with acute or convalescent COVID-19. CDR3 amino acids: CASRPTGTSGNTIYF. Here the CDR3 DNA reads TGTGCCAGCAGACCCACAGGGACCTCTGGAAACACCATATATTTT.